The entry that follows covers one T cell receptor beta chain sequence. The target of this receptor is not known. The input lacks base qualities; no much larger clone sits a single base away. TCRbeta CDR3 regions were amplified from genomic DNA by means of the immunoSEQ Assay, a bias-controlled multiplex PCR. In the original analysis: The number of nucleated cells in each sample was estimated by amplification of reference gene primers within the assay. Sequence reads were collapsed and filtered to measure the absolute abundance of every unique TCRbeta CDR3 rearrangement. Productive Simpson clonality was computed per sample as the square root of Simpson's diversity index over productive rearrangements. Entries here come from immuneACCESS through TCRdb and include only in-frame sequences with V and J called. Some clones fail to appear in such tables; in the studies checked, an unresolved V gene covers under half of the shortfall, and the cause of the remainder is unknown. V and J calls and clone size come straight from that table; D and trimming were deduced from the DNA. The sample profile shows about 60,000 clones; approximately 88% of them were found once. Approximately 4.7% of the sample goes to the ten largest clones.

These data originate in a study of blood T cell repertoires in COVID-19 (dated by TCRdb to 2020 to 2022). Study-wide context: Samples covering the acute and convalescent phases of COVID-19 were provided by collaborators in the United States, Italy and Spain. Where available, HLA class I and class II types were obtained from metadata supplied by the sample provider rather than from assay-based typing. Subjects who had been exposed to COVID-19, were actively infected with it, or had recovered from it provided the deeply sampled blood TCRbeta repertoires that made up the dataset. Samples were obtained from the ongoing ImmuneRACE study (first 160 participants) and from 1,254 subjects provided by 6 global collaborators. The repertoires were made available in a free public database intended to serve as a resource for research on the immune response to SARS-CoV-2. The material from the prospective study consisted of cDNA or gDNA derived from T cells, B-cell-depleted T cells, or PBMCs. Sample metadata almost always included a de-identified subject ID, COVID-19 status, age in years and sex. Beyond this particular receptor, the publication reports: How much clinical and demographic metadata was included differed by source and by participant, and the metadata was provided uncurated.

V is trimmed back by 0 bases and J by 0 bases, and the junction contains 4 bases that no gene match accounts for. The CDR3 starts with the cysteine, ends with the phenylalanine, and has 18 residues. The kept DNA is CDR3 alone, 54 bases in frame from the first base. From the germline V gene (reference sequence), CDR1 is LNHDA and CDR2 is SQIVND. The collaborating institutions used their own protocols to collect whole blood in K2EDTA tubes. For TCRbeta analysis, collaborators shipped samples as frozen whole blood, isolated PBMCs, or DNA extracted from either of those sample types. The sequence is built from TRBV19 and TRBJ2-1, with 11 bases aligning to TRBD2. This sequence was found in a human donor in a cohort sampled during active COVID-19. The sample consisted of peripheral blood. At the DNA level, the sequence is TGTGCCAGTAGTATAGATCCTAGCGGGAGGACCTCCTACAATGAGCAGTTCTTC. Its product reads: CASSIDPSGRTSYNEQFF. The full variable domain, with segments outside the CDR3 supplied by the reference TRBV19 and TRBJ2-1 proteins, appears as DGGITQSPKYLFRKEGQNVTLSCEQNLNHDAMYWYRQDPGQGLRLIYYSQIVNDFQKGDIAEGYSVSREKKESFPLTVTSAQKNPTAFYLCASSIDPSGRTSYNEQFFGPGTRLTVL.